These 23 T cell receptor beta chains originate from one sample sequenced in a study of a mutant IDH1 vaccine in newly diagnosed glioma. No antigen has been identified for these receptors. Profiling relied on immunoSEQ multiplex PCR, and the TCRdb table lists in-frame clones only, not all of them. The table lists about 56,000 clones, over 70% of them singletons, with roughly 1.5% in the top ten. Documented time point: week 23, last vaccination. Each dose delivered 300 ug of mutant IDH1 20-mer peptide subcutaneously with imiquimod. The material was PBMCs, obtained from a glioma patient whose treatment included an IDH1 peptide vaccine. These receptors all stem from a man aged 35 to 55 with glioma.

V is TRBV19 and J is TRBJ2-5; TRBD2 aligns across 8 bases. The CDR3 runs to 17 residues. With 0 bases clipped from V and 9 bases from J, the junction kept 15 bases outside the gene matches. Looked up from germline, CDR1 is LNHDA and CDR2 is SQIVND (reference sequence). The CDR3 bases are TGTGCCAGTAGTATAGAGCACCCGGAAAGCGGGAGTGCGGCCCAGTACTTC. Translated: CASSIEHPESGSAAQYF.

V and J are TRBV4-1 and TRBJ2-1; no reliable D call. The CDR3 is made up of 13 amino acids. The germline V gene encodes CDR1 MGHRA and CDR2 YSYEKL. V was pared by 0 bases and J by 9 bases, with 9 bases between. CDR3 sequence: CASSQDYRAEQFF. The CDR3 DNA is TGCGCCAGCAGCCAAGATTATAGGGCTGAGCAGTTCTTC.

The chain recombines TRBV6-5 with TRBJ1-1, with D possibly matching TRBD1 (5 bases). Germline lookup yields CDR1 MNHEY and CDR2 SVGAGI. The CDR3 consists of 14 residues. V was cut by 3 bases and J by 5 bases, with 13 bases left in between. CDR3 sequence reads: CASSYVGDDTEAFF. The CDR3 DNA sequence: TGTGCCAGCAGTTATGTAGGGGATGATACTGAAGCTTTCTTT.

The chain combines TRBV28 with TRBJ2-1, with D tentatively TRBD2 (6 bases). CDR1 is MDHEN and CDR2 is SYDVKM in the germline V gene. Trimming cost V 5 bases and J 12 bases, with 17 bases left between them. There are 13 residues in the CDR3. CDR3 amino acids: CASSPTVARGQFF. For the CDR3, the DNA is TGTGCCAGCAGTCCCACCGTCGCGCGGGGGCAGTTCTTC.

This clone was observed a handful of times. The chain employs TRBV9 and TRBJ1-2, with D possibly TRBD1 on 5 matching bases. Germline V gives CDR1 SGDLS, CDR2 YYNGEE. V lost 7 bases, J lost 2 bases, and 15 bases lay in between. The CDR3 is 14 residues long. The CDR3 sequence: CASGQEGENYGYTF. In DNA form, the CDR3 reads TGTGCCAGCGGTCAAGAAGGGGAAAACTATGGCTACACCTTC.

V is TRBV7-2 and J is TRBJ2-7; D gene ambiguous. The CDR3 is 14 residues long. V lost 3 bases and J 1 base, leaving 10 bases between the germline ends. CDR1 SGHTA and CDR2 FQGNSA come from the germline V gene. CDR3 residues: CASSFLHSSYEQYF. CDR3 DNA: TGTGCCAGCAGCTTCCTGCACTCTTCCTACGAGCAGTACTTC.

The J gene is TRBJ2-7, the V gene TRBV4-1; TRBD2 matches 12 bases. This CDR3 has 15 amino acids. V shed 1 base, J shed 3 bases, and the junction held 1 base outside the gene matches. Germline-derived CDR1 and CDR2 are MGHRA and YSYEKL. This CDR3 reads CASSQVLAGGYEQYF. As DNA, the CDR3 is TGCGCCAGCAGCCAAGTACTAGCGGGAGGCTACGAGCAGTACTTC.

This clone has a single count. The rearrangement links TRBV6-5 to TRBJ1-5, with TRBD1 as a possible D gene (5 bases). The germline V and J ends were trimmed by 6 bases and 0 bases, with 12 bases remaining between them. The CDR3 is made up of 15 amino acids. CDR1 and CDR2 from the germline V gene are MNHEY and SVGAGI. The CDR3 sequence: CASSQGRYSNQPQHF. The CDR3 region has the DNA TGTGCCAGCAGCCAGGGAAGATATAGCAATCAGCCCCAGCATTTT.

The V call is TRBV5-6, the J call TRBJ2-7; 7 positions agree with TRBD1. V lost 7 bases to trimming and J lost 6 bases; unmatched junction nucleotides: 4. The CDR3 is 11 residues long. The germline CDR1 and CDR2 sequences are SGHDT and YYEEEE. The CDR3 is CASRQGPEQYF. CDR3 bases: TGTGCCAGCCGACAGGGACCCGAGCAGTACTTC.

J is TRBJ1-1 and V is TRBV25-1, with 9 bases lining up with TRBD1. V gave up 7 bases and J gave up 3 bases; unmatched junction bases: 9. This CDR3 is built from 15 residues. CDR1 MGHDK and CDR2 SYGVNS come from the germline V gene. In DNA, the CDR3 is TGTGCCAGCACCTTGGGACAGGGATGGGACACTGAAGCTTTCTTT. Translation gives CASTLGQGWDTEAFF.

This clone has more than one count but fewer than ten. V usage is TRBV4-1 and J usage is TRBJ1-5, with D maybe TRBD1 (5 bases). The CDR3 loop spans 16 amino acids. V gave up 3 bases and J gave up 6 bases, with 18 bases separating them. The germline V gene encodes CDR1 MGHRA and CDR2 YSYEKL. As DNA, the CDR3 is TGCGCCAGCAGCCAGGTCAGAATCAGGGTCCTTCAGCCCCAGCATTTT. Its translation is CASSQVRIRVLQPQHF.

The V and J genes are TRBV18 and TRBJ1-4, with D perhaps matching TRBD1 (5 bases). The CDR3 has 15 amino acids. Trimming removed 1 base at V and 3 bases at J, with 9 bases between. From germline, CDR1 is KGHSH and CDR2 LQKENI. CDR3 amino acids: CASSPLGVANEKLFF. The CDR3 DNA follows: TGTGCCAGCTCACCACTGGGGGTCGCTAATGAAAAACTGTTTTTT.

The V gene is TRBV27, the J gene TRBJ2-5; 11 bases fit TRBD2. V dropped 5 bases and J dropped 1; count of bases not matched to a gene: 6. This CDR3 contains 16 residues. The germline gives CDR1 MNHEY, CDR2 SMNVEV (reference sequence). Here the CDR3 reads CASSPRTSGSQETQYF. The CDR3 nucleotides read TGTGCCAGCAGTCCAAGGACTAGCGGGTCCCAAGAGACCCAGTACTTC.

The chain recombines TRBV7-2 with TRBJ2-1, with 7 positions matching TRBD1. The CDR3 length is 14 residues. CDR1 SGHTA and CDR2 FQGNSA come from the germline V gene. Trimming cost V 6 bases and J 8 bases; bases outside gene matches: 10. The CDR3 DNA sequence: TGTGCCAGCAGTCGTCCAGGGGGTGGGGATGAGCAGTTCTTC. Translated, it gives CASSRPGGGDEQFF.

The chain uses TRBV6-5 and TRBJ2-3; tentatively, D is TRBD2 (5 bases). V gave up 4 bases and J gave up 0 bases, with 11 bases separating them. Looked up from germline, CDR1 is MNHEY and CDR2 is SVGAGI. The CDR3 covers 15 residues. The CDR3 sequence is CASSSSSSSTDTQYF. CDR3 in DNA: TGTGCCAGCAGTTCTAGCAGTTCTAGCACAGATACGCAGTATTTT.

This clone was seen only once. The V gene is TRBV27, the J gene TRBJ1-4, with 8 bases matching TRBD1. From germline, CDR1 is MNHEY and CDR2 SMNVEV (reference sequence). The CDR3 consists of 13 residues. V lost 4 bases and J lost 12; bases outside the gene matches: 7. The CDR3 region is CASSSDRAVELFF. CDR3 nucleotides: TGTGCCAGCAGTTCGGACAGGGCCGTCGAACTGTTTTTT.

This chain uses TRBV19 with TRBJ1-1; D not resolved. Germline lookup yields CDR1 LNHDA and CDR2 SQIVND (reference sequence). The V and J ends lost 6 bases and 9 bases respectively, with 14 bases between them. The CDR3 has 12 amino acids. CDR3 in DNA: TGTGCCAGTAGGATACTGGACGGACAAGCTTTCTTT. This codes for CASRILDGQAFF. The full variable domain, rest sourced from reference TRBV19 and TRBJ1-1, is DGGITQSPKYLFRKEGQNVTLSCEQNLNHDAMYWYRQDPGQGLRLIYYSQIVNDFQKGDIAEGYSVSREKKESFPLTVTSAQKNPTAFYLCASRILDGQAFFGQGTRLTVV.

The chain joins TRBV5-1 to TRBJ2-7, with 9 positions matching TRBD1. The germline V gene has CDR1 SGHRS and CDR2 YFSETQ. The CDR3 consists of 14 residues. V shed 8 bases and J 5 bases; nucleotides not matched to a gene: 11. CDR3 nucleotides: TGCGCCAGTAGGAGCCGGGACAGGGTAGACGAGCAGTACTTC. It codes for CASRSRDRVDEQYF.

The rearrangement uses TRBV2 and TRBJ2-1, with 8 bases that match TRBD2. The germline V gene has CDR1 SNHLY and CDR2 FYNNEI. The V and J ends lost 10 bases and 5 bases, in that order; junction bases with no gene match: 10. The CDR3 is 14 amino acids. This CDR3 reads CAKQNSGSHNEQFF. Here the CDR3 DNA reads TGTGCCAAGCAGAACAGCGGGAGCCACAATGAGCAGTTCTTC.

This clone was seen a handful of times. V usage is TRBV7-2 and J usage is TRBJ2-1; 9 nucleotides agree with TRBD1. The length of the CDR3 is 15 residues. J lost 5 bases, V lost 3 bases, and 5 bases had no gene match. Germline-derived CDR1 and CDR2 are SGHTA and FQGNSA. CDR3 residues: CASSFLRTGDNEQFF. CDR3 in DNA: TGTGCCAGCAGCTTTCTTCGGACAGGGGACAATGAGCAGTTCTTC.

This chain connects TRBV7-2 to TRBJ2-3, with D unclear. This CDR3 has 14 residues. Germline CDR1 reads SGHTA; CDR2 reads FQGNSA. Trimming pared 5 bases from V and 6 bases from J, leaving 15 bases between. The CDR3 loop reads CASSPDGRPDTQYF. The CDR3 nucleotides are TGTGCCAGCAGCCCCGACGGACGACCCGATACGCAGTATTTT.

CDR3 nucleotides: TGTGCCAGCAGCTTAAGGGTACTATCCCAAGAGACCCAGTACTTC. Residues: CASSLRVLSQETQYF. The J gene is TRBJ2-5, the V gene TRBV7-6; no clear D. From germline, CDR1 is SGHVS and CDR2 FNYEAQ. The V end was cut by 2 bases, the J end by 1 base, with 11 bases between. CDR3 length: 15 amino acids.

CDR3 sequence: CASSLSTGQYSEQYF. The CDR3 DNA reads TGTGCCAGCAGTTTATCAACAGGGCAATATAGCGAGCAGTACTTC. The rearrangement joins TRBV28 to TRBJ2-7; D might be TRBD1 (6 bases). Deletions cut 1 base from V and 6 bases from J, with 16 bases between. Germline-derived CDR1 and CDR2 are MDHEN and SYDVKM. The CDR3 has 15 residues.